Listed here are 8 T cell receptor beta chains from one sample, sequenced in a study of metastatic and nonmetastatic thyroid tumors. Patients had received no treatment of any kind before thyroid surgery. TCRdb called clones again from the PCR reads with MiXCR. The profile shows some 23,000 clones, approximately 20% of them singletons. The sample was blood. The source is a female donor with papillary thyroid cancer or a benign thyroid nodule (not recorded which). Some clones in this sample may be carry-over from other donors' samples.

The chain uses TRBV28 and TRBJ2-7, with 7 nucleotides matching TRBD2. CDR1 and CDR2 from the germline V gene are MDHEN and SYDVKM. This CDR3 is built from 13 residues. With V trimmed by 6 bases and J by 5 bases, 7 bases remained unmatched. The CDR3 bases are TGTGCCAGCAGAGGTCGGGACTACCACGAGCAGTACTTC. Protein product: CASRGRDYHEQYF.

This clone was seen ten or more times. A read error may explain this, as a much larger clone is one base away. The chain couples TRBV5-5 to TRBJ2-5; TRBD2 matches at 7 bases. Trimming removed 10 bases from V and 4 bases from J; junction bases left unmatched: 16. This CDR3 is built from 15 residues. Per the germline V gene, CDR1 is SGHKS and CDR2 is YYEKEE (reference sequence). This chain's CDR3 is CAGCWIGGRGETQYF. The CDR3 DNA is TGTGCCGGCTGCTGGATTGGCGGGAGAGGAGAGACCCAGTACTTC.

This clone was observed a handful of times. This chain links TRBV6-2 or TRBV6-3 with TRBJ2-7, with TRBD1 identical over 8 bases. V lost 6 bases and J lost 6; bases outside the gene matches: 10. CDR1 is MNHEY, CDR2 SVGEGT, per germline. CDR3 length equals 14 residues. In nucleotides, the CDR3 is TGTGCCAGCAGACCAGGGGGCGCTTTGGTCGAGCAGTACTTC. Its protein is CASRPGGALVEQYF.

This chain connects TRBV4-2 to TRBJ2-1; the D is unclear. The CDR3 consists of 13 residues. The germline V and J ends were trimmed by 1 base and 5 bases, with 6 bases remaining between them. Germline V gives CDR1 LGHNA, CDR2 YNFKEQ. CDR3 sequence reads: CASSQVADNEQFF. CDR3 coding DNA: TGTGCCAGCAGCCAAGTAGCCGACAATGAGCAGTTCTTC.

This clone was seen repeatedly, ten times or more. This chain links TRBV2 with TRBJ2-1, with 14 bases that match TRBD2. Germline V gives CDR1 SNHLY, CDR2 FYNNEI. The length of the CDR3 is 16 residues. The V gene end was trimmed by 5 bases and the J gene end by 7 bases; junction bases not matched to a gene: 7. The CDR3 nucleotides are TGTGCCAGCAGTACCGGGACTAGCGGGGGATGGAATGAGCAGTTCTTC. This codes for CASSTGTSGGWNEQFF.

This clone has at least ten counts. The chain carries TRBV2 and TRBJ2-2; D possibly corresponds to TRBD1 (7 bases). The CDR3 covers 17 residues. Germline values: CDR1 SNHLY, CDR2 FYNNEI. Trimming cost V 7 bases and J 2 bases, with 20 bases left between them. The CDR3: CASTAGQRIPNTGELFF. The CDR3 region has the DNA TGTGCCAGCACTGCGGGACAGAGGATCCCTAACACCGGGGAGCTGTTTTTT.

There are many counts of this clone. The chain combines TRBV11-3 with TRBJ2-3; 8 bases line up with TRBD2. The V and J ends lost 5 bases and 3 bases, in that order; junction bases with no gene match: 7. CDR1 and CDR2 (germline): SGHNT, YENEEA. The CDR3 contains 15 residues. The CDR3 is CASSHRSSGTDTQYF. The DNA for the CDR3 is TGTGCCAGCAGCCATCGTTCTAGCGGGACAGATACGCAGTATTTT.

This clone was found many times. The chain carries TRBV20-1 and TRBJ2-7, with TRBD2 matching over 8 bases. The germline gives CDR1 DFQATT, CDR2 SNEGSKA (reference sequence). The CDR3 loop spans 13 amino acids. J was trimmed by 4 bases and V by 6 bases; bases with no gene match: 8. The CDR3 coding sequence is TGCAGTGCCGCATTAGCGGGGTCTTACGAGCAGTACTTC. Translated: CSAALAGSYEQYF.